This paragraph reports one TCR beta chain. The antigen is undetermined. Each CDR3 protein gets one entry after TCRdb re-called the RT-PCR reads with MiXCR. The sample has around 300,000 distinct CDR3 sequences; approximately 23% are singletons. This sample is drawn from a study of response to subunit inactivated influenza vaccine. This CDR3 spans 13 amino acids. From germline, CDR1 is MNHNY and CDR2 SVGAGI (reference sequence). Trimming took off 6 bases at V and 9 bases at J, with 17 bases between the two ends. Study-wide findings and caveats: Few additional T cells are recruited per seasonal influenza vaccination, authors suggested.

The source material was PBMCs from blood, sampled about 19 months after vaccination. The rearrangement joins TRBV6-6 to TRBJ2-5, with D perhaps given as TRBD1 or TRBD2 (5 bases each). The sequence came from a man aged 50 to 69 who received an inactivated influenza vaccine. CDR3 sequence (DNA): TGTGCCAGCAGGAAGCCGGGACGGGACCCCCAGTACTTC. This encodes CASRKPGRDPQYF.